What follows describes a single TCR beta chain. CDR3 length equals 19 residues. CDR1 is SEHNR, CDR2 FQNEAQ, per germline (reference sequence). Between the trimmed V and J ends, which lost 1 base and 2 bases, there was a span of 23 bases. The sample comes from a study of OX40 agonist ivuxolimab in advanced cancers. The data were produced by immunoSEQ multiplex PCR, yet TCRdb's version contains in-frame clones alone and is incomplete. The sample holds 50,000 to 65,000 clones; about 93% are singletons and the top ten take roughly 25%. The rearrangement joins TRBV7-9 to TRBJ2-5; D is perhaps TRBD2 (6 bases). The TCR was taken from an adult with an advanced solid tumor such as melanoma, head and neck, liver or kidney cancer. This specimen consisted of CD4+ or CD8+ T cells sorted from blood, obtained in a trial of the OX40 agonist ivuxolimab. The CDR3 sequence: CASSLVRDFPGQGQETQYF. As DNA, the CDR3 is TGTGCCAGCAGCTTAGTAAGGGACTTTCCCGGACAAGGGCAAGAGACCCAGTACTTC.